The clone carrying this T cell receptor (beta chain) has only one observation. The antigen is undetermined. The length of the CDR3 is 15 residues. V was trimmed by 6 bases and J by 1 base, leaving 10 bases between them. Germline CDR1 is SGHNT and CDR2 is YENEEA. The sample belongs to a study of CD4 T cells in relation to SARS-CoV-2 and coronaviruses. Across the study: The restricting HLA molecule for shared crossreactive spike epitopes was mapped. Study-wide results and caveats: Each donor contributed either pre-pandemic or post-infection samples, not both.

Before the COVID-19 pandemic, during about 2010-2019, CD4+ T cells were taken from unexposed donors. TCRdb keeps only in-frame clones here, not all; method: immunoSEQ multiplex PCR. The data contain about 64,000 clones, about 94% of them singletons. This receptor was obtained from a human donor in good health. The sequencing sample was made of naive CD4+ T cells from PBMCs. Noted subset: naive CD4+ T cells isolated by negative enrichment. J is TRBJ2-6 and V is TRBV11-3, with TRBD2 as a possible D gene (6 bases). The CDR3 coding sequence is TGTGCCAGCAGTCGGGGGTTATCTGGGGCCAACGTCCTGACTTTC. It yields the protein CASSRGLSGANVLTF.